This T cell receptor (beta chain) was observed in a study of T cells in Graves' hyperthyroidism and ophthalmopathy. Whole-study results and caveats: In simple terms, a model built on 13 V-J features told ophthalmopathy apart from stable hyperthyroidism.

Graves' hyperthyroidism showing no ophthalmopathy progression within 18 months was considered stable. These patients, aged 18 to 65, had recently diagnosed hyperthyroidism lasting under 2 months. Patients were excluded for uncontrolled infection, other autoimmune disease, pregnancy or lactation. This clonotype showed up many times. The antigen is unknown. RNA transcripts yielded amplified TCR beta CDR3 regions. An initial round of RT-PCR targeting the TCR CDR3 relied on the HTBI primer set. Using its own MiXCR run on the multiplex PCR reads, TCRdb lists one record per CDR3 protein. The table includes approximately 430,000 distinct CDR3 sequences, 15% to 18% detected once. Trimming took off 2 bases at V and 7 bases at J, with 12 bases between the two ends. In germline, CDR1 is MNHEY, CDR2 SMNVEV (reference sequence). The CDR3 runs 15 residues.

The rearrangement joins TRBV27 to TRBJ1-6; D remains ambiguous. Sequenced sample: blood. The sequence came from a woman aged 18-29 years with Graves' hyperthyroidism. The DNA for the CDR3 is TGTGCCAGCAGTTTAATTGGGTTCTTAAATTCACCCCTCCACTTT. Amino acids: CASSLIGFLNSPLHF.